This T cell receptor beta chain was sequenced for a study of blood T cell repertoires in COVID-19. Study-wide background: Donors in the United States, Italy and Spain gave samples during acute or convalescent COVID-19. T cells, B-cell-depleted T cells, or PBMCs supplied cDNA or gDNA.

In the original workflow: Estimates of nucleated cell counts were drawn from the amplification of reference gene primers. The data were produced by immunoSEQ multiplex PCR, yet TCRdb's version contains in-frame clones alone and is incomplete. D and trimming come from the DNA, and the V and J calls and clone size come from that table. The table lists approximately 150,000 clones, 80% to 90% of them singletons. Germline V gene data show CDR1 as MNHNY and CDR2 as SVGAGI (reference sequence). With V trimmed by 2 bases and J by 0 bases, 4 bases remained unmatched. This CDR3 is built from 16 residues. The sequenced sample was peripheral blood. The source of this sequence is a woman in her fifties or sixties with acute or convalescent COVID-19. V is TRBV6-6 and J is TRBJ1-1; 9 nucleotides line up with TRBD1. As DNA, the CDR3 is TGTGCCAGCAGTTACAAGACAGGGGGGGTGAACACTGAAGCTTTCTTT. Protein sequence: CASSYKTGGVNTEAFF.